This T cell receptor beta chain was captured in a study of cytomegalovirus exposure and HLA in healthy donors. Study conclusions and caveats: As confirmed in vitro, three CMV-associated chains were specific for CMV antigens. The study found most TCR sequences rare, yet found some public TCRs in many donors. Investigators reported over 150 TCR beta chains as tied to cytomegalovirus.

The CDR3 has 15 amino acids. The V and J ends lost 4 bases and 6 bases, in that order; junction bases with no gene match: 10. The germline gives CDR1 SGHRS, CDR2 YFSETQ. For this clone: Its cognate antigen is unknown.

Profiled with immunoSEQ multiplex PCR; TCRdb holds only in-frame clones, not every one. The table records some 130,000 clones, 89% of them present only once. The sequenced material came from PBMCs. The TCR originated in a woman aged 18-30 years in good health and CMV-seronegative. The chain couples TRBV5-1 to TRBJ2-3; 8 positions match TRBD1. The CDR3 region is CASSPRDRQFDTQYF. CDR3 DNA sequence: TGCGCCAGCAGCCCCCGGGACAGGCAGTTTGATACGCAGTATTTT.